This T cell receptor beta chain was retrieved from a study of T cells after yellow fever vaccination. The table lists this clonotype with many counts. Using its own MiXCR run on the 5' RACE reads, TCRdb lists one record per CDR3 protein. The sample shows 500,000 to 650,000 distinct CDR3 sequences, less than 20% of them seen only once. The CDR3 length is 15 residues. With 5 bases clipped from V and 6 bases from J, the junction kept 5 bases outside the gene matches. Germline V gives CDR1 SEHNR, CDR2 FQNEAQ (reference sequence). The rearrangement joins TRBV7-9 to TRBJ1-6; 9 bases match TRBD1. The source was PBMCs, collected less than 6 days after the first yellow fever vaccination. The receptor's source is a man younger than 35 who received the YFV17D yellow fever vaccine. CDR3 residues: CASSLRDRANSPLHF. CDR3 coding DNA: TGTGCCAGCAGCCTCCGGGACAGGGCTAATTCACCCCTCCACTTT.